This T cell receptor (beta chain) was recovered during a study of technical replicates of blood from several donors (dated by TCRdb to the late 2010s). Library method: the immunoSEQ multiplex PCR assay. This immuneACCESS table, as held by TCRdb, lists in-frame sequences with V and J called but not all clones. Of the missing ones, under half trace to an unresolved V gene in checked studies; the others have no known cause. Recorded for this sample are 100,000 or so clones; about 96% of them occurred a single time. The leading ten clones occupy roughly 0.36% of the sample. About this clone: This clone's antigen is unknown. Base qualities are not provided; no much larger clone lies one nucleotide away.

CDR1 and CDR2 were assigned from the germline V gene as LGHNA and YSLEER. Taken from cysteine to phenylalanine, the CDR3 has 13 residues. The read is trimmed to its CDR3 DNA, 39 bases read in frame from base 1. A distance of 8 bases separates the germline ends of V and J, which lose 2 bases and 4 bases respectively. Sequenced input: T cells isolated from PBMCs. This clonotype was obtained from a human donor in good health. The chain joins TRBV4-3 to TRBJ1-1; no D gene is confidently identified. The sequenced DNA: TGCGCCAGCAGCCAAAGGGAGCGCACTGAAGCTTTCTTT. This translates into CASSQRERTEAFF.